This T cell receptor (beta chain) originates from a study of T cells in Graves' hyperthyroidism and ophthalmopathy. The study's findings and limits: Ophthalmopathy onset followed model prediction by a median approximately seven months.

Germline V gene data show CDR1 as SGHTA and CDR2 as FQGNSA. CDR3 length: 17 residues. Unmatched junction bases numbered 10, after V lost 3 bases and J lost 8 bases. Details on this clonotype: The antigen is undetermined.

Amplification of TCR beta CDR3 regions was performed using RNA transcripts as template. Initially, a first-round RT-PCR of the TCR CDR3 employed the HTBI primer set. TCRdb called the multiplex PCR reads again in MiXCR, with one record for every CDR3 protein. The table has around 300,000 distinct CDR3 sequences, roughly 13% seen once. Source material: blood. The TCR sequence derives from a woman aged 40 to 50 with Graves' ophthalmopathy. The chain joins TRBV7-2 to TRBJ2-1; 13 bases line up with TRBD2. Here the CDR3 reads CASSFYGLAGAADEQFF. The CDR3 DNA is TGTGCCAGCAGCTTTTACGGACTAGCGGGAGCTGCCGATGAGCAGTTCTTC.